A single sample gave rise to the 21 T cell receptor beta chains below, sequenced in a study of PD-L1 blockade in urothelial cancer. Profiling relied on immunoSEQ multiplex PCR, and the TCRdb table lists in-frame clones only, not all of them. The table has some 25,000 clones, about 86% seen once. The specimen was PBMCs, collected around atezolizumab (anti-PD-L1) treatment. The receptors were sampled from a man aged 60 to 69 with urothelial cancer.

The J gene is TRBJ2-5, the V gene TRBV6-5; D possibly corresponds to TRBD2 (5 bases). From germline, CDR1 is MNHEY and CDR2 SVGAGI. Trimming shortened V by 10 bases and J by 3 bases, and 15 bases separated the two germline ends. The CDR3 totals 13 residues. The chain's CDR3 is CATSRLGEETQYF. The CDR3 bases are TGTGCCACCTCGAGGCTGGGAGAAGAGACCCAGTACTTC.

J is TRBJ1-2 and V is TRBV19, with 8 bases matching TRBD1. Losses at the gene ends were 4 bases for V and 8 bases for J; bases not matched to a gene: 12. Germline lookup yields CDR1 LNHDA and CDR2 SQIVND (reference sequence). This CDR3 is 15 amino acids long. CDR3 coding DNA: TGTGCCAGTAGTACCGGACAGGGCCCGAATAGGGGCTACACCTTC. Its protein is CASSTGQGPNRGYTF.

V usage is TRBV12-5 and J usage is TRBJ1-5, with D possibly TRBD1 on 6 matching bases. CDR3 size: 16 residues. Germline V gene sequence: CDR1 LGHNT, CDR2 FRNRAP. V lost 0 bases and J lost 3, with 12 bases in between. The CDR3 is CASGLVPDSFNQPQHF. The CDR3 coding sequence is TGTGCTAGTGGTTTGGTACCGGACAGTTTCAATCAGCCCCAGCATTTT.

In its sample, this clone was seen once. The gene calls are TRBV2 and TRBJ2-7, with TRBD1 identical over 7 bases. Per the germline V gene, CDR1 is SNHLY and CDR2 is FYNNEI. This CDR3 is built from 13 residues. The J segment lost 7 bases and the V segment lost 8 bases, leaving 11 bases of the junction unmatched. Here the CDR3 reads CASGGQFTWEQYF. The CDR3 DNA follows: TGTGCCAGCGGGGGACAGTTTACTTGGGAGCAGTACTTC.

V gene TRBV7-9 combines with J gene TRBJ2-6; D uncertain. The CDR3 extends over 18 amino acids. Trimming stripped 6 bases from V and 0 bases from J, with 18 bases between. CDR1 is SEHNR, CDR2 FQNEAQ, per germline (reference sequence). CDR3 in DNA: TGTGCCAGCAGACCCCGTCCCGGTTTAATCTCTGGGGCCAACGTCCTGACTTTC. As protein: CASRPRPGLISGANVLTF.

This sequence joins TRBV9 and TRBJ2-2, with 8 nucleotides matching TRBD1. V dropped 5 bases and J dropped 3; count of bases not matched to a gene: 9. The germline CDR1 and CDR2 sequences are SGDLS and YYNGEE. The CDR3 length is 16 residues. The CDR3: CASSYSDRVHTGELFF. DNA of the CDR3: TGTGCCAGCAGTTATTCGGACAGGGTGCACACCGGGGAGCTGTTTTTT. The whole variable domain, remainder taken from reference TRBV9 and TRBJ2-2, is DSGVTQTPKHLITATGQRVTLRCSPRSGDLSVYWYQQSLDQGLQFLIQYYNGEERAKGNILERFSAQQFPDLHSELNLSSLELGDSALYFCASSYSDRVHTGELFFGEGSRLTVL.

The chain recombines TRBV20-1 with TRBJ2-4; D remains ambiguous. Trimming took 6 bases from V and 5 from J, leaving 8 bases between them. The CDR3 is 11 amino acids. Germline loops: CDR1 DFQATT, CDR2 SNEGSKA (reference sequence). The CDR3 nucleotides read TGCAGTGCGGAGACTCAAAACATTCAGTACTTC. Its translation is CSAETQNIQYF.

This clone was counted between two and nine times. This chain uses TRBV6-6 with TRBJ1-1; TRBD1 aligns across 7 bases. Trimming took 5 bases from V and 5 from J; bases not matched to a gene: 5. This CDR3 is 13 amino acids long. Germline V CDR1 and CDR2: MNHNY, SVGAGI (reference sequence). The CDR3: CASSRAGGTEAFF. In DNA, the CDR3 is TGTGCCAGCAGTCGGGCAGGGGGGACTGAAGCTTTCTTT.

CDR3 DNA sequence: TGTGCCAGCAGCTTGTACTCAGGCGGAGGCCAGCCCCAGCATTTT. This codes for CASSLYSGGGQPQHF. The chain employs TRBV5-6 and TRBJ1-5; no firm D call. This CDR3 region has 15 residues. The ends were cut back, 1 base at V and 7 bases at J, with 15 bases in the middle. Germline V gives CDR1 SGHDT, CDR2 YYEEEE. The complete variable domain, with remaining parts taken from reference TRBV5-6 and TRBJ1-5, reads DAGVTQSPTHLIKTRGQQVTLRCSPKSGHDTVSWYQQALGQGPQFIFQYYEEEERQRGNFPDRFSGHQFPNYSSELNVNALLLGDSALYLCASSLYSGGGQPQHFGDGTRLSIL.

The chain joins TRBV14 to TRBJ1-4; unclear D gene. The CDR3 is 14 amino acids. Per the germline V gene, CDR1 is SGHDN and CDR2 is FVKESK. V was shortened by 0 bases and J by 9 bases, with 11 bases between the two germline ends. CDR3 in DNA: TGTGCCAGCAGCCAAGATTTGGGCCAAAAAAAACTGTTTTTT. It yields the protein CASSQDLGQKKLFF.

V gene TRBV12-5 combines with J gene TRBJ2-7; TRBD2 is a possible D gene (5 bases). Trimming removed 4 bases at V and 4 bases at J, with 20 bases between. The CDR3 is 16 residues long. Germline assignment: CDR1 LGHNT and CDR2 FRNRAP. CDR3 residues: CASGSPLTGTVYEQYF. CDR3 bases: TGTGCTAGTGGTTCCCCACTAACGGGAACGGTGTACGAGCAGTACTTC.

The CDR3 protein is CASSSQVGGYGYTF. CDR3 DNA: TGTGCCAGCAGCTCGCAAGTGGGGGGTTATGGCTACACCTTC. This rearrangement joins TRBV27 to TRBJ1-2; a weak D match, TRBD1 (5 bases). The CDR3 contains 14 residues. Per the germline V gene, CDR1 is MNHEY and CDR2 is SMNVEV (reference sequence). V shed 6 bases and J shed 5 bases, with 16 bases lying between them.

The CDR3 sequence: CASSLSGEYNEQFF. In DNA, the CDR3 is TGTGCCAGCTCACTTAGCGGGGAATACAATGAGCAGTTCTTC. The V and J genes are TRBV18 and TRBJ2-1; 8 nucleotides line up with TRBD2. The CDR3 has 14 residues. After removal of 4 bases from V and 4 bases from J, the junction contained 3 bases not matched to a gene. Germline V gives CDR1 KGHSH, CDR2 LQKENI.

This sequence joins TRBV10-3 and TRBJ2-7; D is uncertain. Germline CDR1 ENHRY, CDR2 SYGVKD. The CDR3 sequence is 14 residues long. Trimming took 0 bases from V and 1 from J, leaving 7 bases between them. CDR3: CAISESTNSYEQYF. CDR3 in DNA: TGTGCCATCAGTGAGTCGACAAATTCCTACGAGCAGTACTTC.

The chain employs TRBV10-3 and TRBJ1-1; 8 nucleotides line up with TRBD1. The CDR3 has 16 residues. The trim removed 3 bases at V and 5 bases at J, leaving 11 bases unmatched. Germline V CDR1 and CDR2: ENHRY, SYGVKD. The CDR3, as DNA: TGTGCCATCAGTGAATATACAGGGGGGGAGGGGACTGAAGCTTTCTTT. It specifies CAISEYTGGEGTEAFF.

This chain connects TRBV11-2 to TRBJ2-5; the match to TRBD2 covers 7 bases. The CDR3 totals 16 residues. Germline CDR1 SGHAT, CDR2 FQNNGV. Unmatched junction bases numbered 12, after V lost 5 bases and J lost 3 bases. CDR3 nucleotides: TGTGCCAGCAGCGCCCGATGGAGCGGGGCCGAAGAGACCCAGTACTTC. This codes for CASSARWSGAEETQYF.

The rearrangement joins TRBV19 to TRBJ2-7; 7 bases line up with TRBD2. With V trimmed by 5 bases and J by 2 bases, 6 bases remained unmatched. Germline CDR1 is LNHDA and CDR2 is SQIVND (reference sequence). The CDR3 spans 14 residues. CDR3 in amino acids: CASSAIAGPYEQYF. In nucleotides, the CDR3 is TGTGCCAGTAGTGCGATAGCGGGCCCCTACGAGCAGTACTTC.

In its sample, this clone was seen once. V gene TRBV29-1 combines with J gene TRBJ1-2; 9 nucleotides agree with TRBD1. This CDR3 contains 14 residues. With V trimmed by 7 bases and J by 4 bases, 10 bases remained unmatched. Germline V gene lookup returns CDR1 SQVTM and CDR2 ANQGSEA. The CDR3 loop reads CSAAPGQGSYGYTF. In DNA form, the CDR3 reads TGCAGCGCCGCCCCGGGACAGGGTTCCTATGGCTACACCTTC.

The chain is built from TRBV6-1 and TRBJ1-1, with a tentative D call TRBD1 (6 bases). Germline V gene lookup returns CDR1 MNHNS and CDR2 SASEGT. V lost 6 bases to trimming and J lost 8 bases, with 10 bases between them. The length of the CDR3 is 11 residues. CDR3 nucleotide sequence: TGTGCCAGCAGGACAACAGGGGAAGCTTTCTTT. This codes for CASRTTGEAFF.

V usage is TRBV7-2 and J usage is TRBJ1-3, with 8 bases identical to TRBD1. The CDR3 runs 15 residues. Per germline, CDR1 SGHTA and CDR2 FQGNSA. After removal of 5 bases from V and 3 bases from J, the junction contained 6 bases not matched to a gene. The CDR3: CASSTRTGNGNTIYF. DNA for the CDR3: TGTGCCAGCAGCACCCGGACAGGGAATGGAAACACCATATATTTT.

V gene TRBV6-1 combines with J gene TRBJ2-7, with D unresolved. In germline, CDR1 is MNHNS, CDR2 SASEGT. CDR3 size: 14 residues. Trimming removed 7 bases at V and 4 bases at J, with 17 bases between. The CDR3 DNA is TGTGCCAGCAAGCGACCCGGGTCTTTATACGAGCAGTACTTC. This encodes CASKRPGSLYEQYF.